Sequencing of this T cell receptor (beta chain) was carried out in a study of Ad26.COV2.S vaccination and SARS-CoV-2 variants. Study-wide context: Ad26.COV2.S was injected intramuscularly once or twice, 56 days apart.

Using immunoSEQ multiplex PCR, the repertoire was profiled, and TCRdb retains in-frame clones only, with some absent. The table lists roughly 500,000 clones, approximately 92% of them singletons. Study results and limitations: Quantification of TCR breadth and depth may have yielded underestimates of total T cell responses.

Treatment given: roughly 20 received Ad26.COV2.S at low or high dose, single or two shots; about 5 received placebo; per-sample allocation not given. Samples analyzed were those drawn on day 63 after the first vaccine or placebo injection. Points on this clone: Its antigen is still unknown.

The germline V and J ends were trimmed by 5 bases and 5 bases, with 6 bases remaining between them. This CDR3 has 11 amino acids. CDR1 is MNHEY, CDR2 SMNVEV, per germline (reference sequence). This chain joins TRBV27 and TRBJ2-5; TRBD2 might be the D (5 bases). The clonotype originates from a person aged 18-60 years who received the Ad26.COV2.S COVID-19 vaccine or a placebo. The source material was peripheral blood, sampled in a trial of Ad26.COV2.S vaccine versus placebo. The CDR3 DNA is TGTGCCAGCAGTACGGGGGAGACCCAGTACTTC. This codes for CASSTGETQYF.